One T cell receptor beta chain is described in this entry. This clone's antigen is unknown. The input lacks base qualities; no much larger clone sits a single base away. This sample is drawn from a study of T cell responses to AZD1222 COVID-19 vaccine (dated by TCRdb to the early 2020s). About the study as a whole: Because spike-specific TCR depth and breadth did not differ between the two schedules, AZD1222 recipients who got a second dose at roughly 4 weeks were pooled with those who got a second dose at roughly 12 weeks. TCR sequencing was performed for 230 to 250 trial participants, of whom 200 to 220 were given two doses of AZD1222 and approximately 25 were given two doses of MenACWY control vaccine. Trial participants were enrolled into age subgroups of 18-55, 56-69 and 70-plus years, which contained roughly 150, 30 and 60 TCR-sequenced participants, respectively.

The CDR3 regions of human TCRbeta chains were analyzed by immunosequencing. The source study handled its data this way. TCRs in the repertoires were matched against a reference library of SARS-CoV-2-specific TCRs that had been generated with the MIRA antigen-specificity platform. Breadth meant the fraction of unique TCRs that were SARS-CoV-2-associated, whereas depth meant the fraction of total T cells that were SARS-CoV-2-associated. Using the MIRA data, each spike-specific TCR was assigned both to the spike region to which the TCR was reactive and to a CD4 or CD8 class. Log10-transformed breadth and depth values were compared by one-way ANOVA with Sidak's multiple comparisons tests. The table was pulled from immuneACCESS by TCRdb, which kept in-frame rearrangements only. Such tables lose some clones; where checked, under half of the loss comes from unresolved V genes, and the rest has no known cause. V and J calls and clone size are copied from that table; D and trimming were computed from the DNA. This sample holds more than 140,000 clones; around 88% were observed only once. Together, the top ten hold less than 2.5% of the sample.

Points the paper makes about the study in general: The vaccine-associated CD4 TCRs covered the entire spike protein, and the dominant responses fell in regions 160-218 and 743-854. After two AZD1222 doses, spike-specific TCR breadth and depth were significantly higher than at day 0 and than in MenACWY recipients. Conclusions about previously exposed vaccinees were limited because only a handful of AZD1222 recipients were SARS-CoV-2 seropositive at baseline. Because no day 14 peak-response samples were available, the repertoires could be characterized only after the peak T cell response. The 56-69-year group was small, and its depth increase did not reach significance, likely because of low power. Participants were mostly white British, with more females than males. The authors suggested clonal diversity may have been underestimated. Reportedly, almost half of the unique spike-specific TCRs recognized epitopes lying outside the regions that are mutated in the B.1.351 and B.1.1.7 variants.

The sample's time point label, in plain terms: baseline before first vaccination. Vaccinee samples came from UK trials COV001 and COV002, including a single-blind randomized controlled phase 2/3 trial of AZD1222 (ChAdOx1 nCoV-19) in healthy adults. For TCRbeta chain sequencing, PBMC samples were collected from trial participants at day 0 and at day 28 after the second dose. Reading the germline V gene gives CDR1 SQVTM and CDR2 ANQGSEA. The CDR3 goes from the cysteine to the phenylalanine over 15 residues. Of all the DNA, just the CDR3 is kept, 45 bases in frame from base 1. V is reduced by 3 bases and J by 8 bases, leaving a spacing of 22 bases between them.

This material consisted of peripheral blood, taken on day 0 of AZD1222 vaccination. The rearranged segments are TRBV29-1 and TRBJ1-2; the D segment could be TRBD1, given 6 matching bases. The TCR was taken from an adult in good health. For the CDR3, the sequence is CSVDRKQGFIGGYTF. At the DNA level, the sequence is TGCAGCGTTGATCGAAAGCAGGGGTTTATAGGGGGCTACACCTTC.